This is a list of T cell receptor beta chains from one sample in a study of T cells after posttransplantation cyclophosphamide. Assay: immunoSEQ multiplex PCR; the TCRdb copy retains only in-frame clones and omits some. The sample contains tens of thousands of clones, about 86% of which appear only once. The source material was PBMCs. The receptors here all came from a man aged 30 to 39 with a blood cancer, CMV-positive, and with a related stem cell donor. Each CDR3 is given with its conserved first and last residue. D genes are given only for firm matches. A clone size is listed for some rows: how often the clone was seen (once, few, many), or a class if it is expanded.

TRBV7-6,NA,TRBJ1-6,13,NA,TGTGCCAGCAGCTTAATGGCTGGTTCACCCCTCCACTTT,CASSLMAGSPLHF
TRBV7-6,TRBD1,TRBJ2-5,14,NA,TGTGCCAGCAGCTTAGTTCAGGGGGCGGAGACCCAGTACTTC,CASSLVQGAETQYF
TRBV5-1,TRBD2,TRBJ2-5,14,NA,TGCGCCAGTTTTAGCGGGAGCGGCAAAGAGACCCAGTACTTC,CASFSGSGKETQYF
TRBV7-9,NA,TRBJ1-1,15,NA,TGTGCCAGCAGCTTAGAGGGCCAGGGAAGCACTGAAGCTTTCTTT,CASSLEGQGSTEAFF
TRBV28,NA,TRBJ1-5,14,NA,TGTGCCAGCAGTACAAACAGGGATGCTCAGCCCCAGCATTTT,CASSTNRDAQPQHF
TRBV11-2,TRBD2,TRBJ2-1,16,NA,TGTGCCAGCAGCTTGAAGGTTGGGACTAGCGGGAGGGGCAGATTCTTC,CASSLKVGTSGRGRFF
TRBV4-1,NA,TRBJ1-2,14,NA,TGCGCCAGCAGCCGAGTACGACAGGAGGCTGGCTACACCTTC,CASSRVRQEAGYTF
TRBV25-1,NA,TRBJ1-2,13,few,TGTGCCAGCAGTGAAGGGGGCCGTTATGGCTACACCTTC,CASSEGGRYGYTF
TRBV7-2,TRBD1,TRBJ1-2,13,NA,TGTGCCAGCAGCCCCGGGACAGACTATGGCTACACCTTC,CASSPGTDYGYTF
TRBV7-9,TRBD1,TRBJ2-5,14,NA,TGTGCCAGCAGCCAGGACAGGGGGCTGGAGACCCAGTACTTC,CASSQDRGLETQYF
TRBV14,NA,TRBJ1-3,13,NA,TGTGCCAGCAGCCAAGTAACACAGAGCACCATATATTTT,CASSQVTQSTIYF
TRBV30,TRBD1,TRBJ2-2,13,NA,TGTGCCTGGAGGCCGACAGGGGTCGGGGAGCTGTTTTTT,CAWRPTGVGELFF
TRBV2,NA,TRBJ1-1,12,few,TGTGCCAGCACTACAGGGCCCACTGAAGCTTTCTTT,CASTTGPTEAFF
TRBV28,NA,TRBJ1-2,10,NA,TGTGCCAGCGGCAGAAACGGCTACACCTTC,CASGRNGYTF
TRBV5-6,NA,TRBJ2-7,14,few,TGTGCCAGCATGGAGCCCTACTCCTCCTACGAGCAGTACTTC,CASMEPYSSYEQYF
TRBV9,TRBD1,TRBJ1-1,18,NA,TGTGCCAGCAGCGTAGGGCCCAGGACAGGAGGTGAGAACACTGAAGCTTTCTTT,CASSVGPRTGGENTEAFF
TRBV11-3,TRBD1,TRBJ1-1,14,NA,TGTGCCAGCAGCCGGACAGGGCCGAACACTGAAGCTTTCTTT,CASSRTGPNTEAFF
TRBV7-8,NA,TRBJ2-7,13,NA,TGTGCCAGCAGCCCTCTGAGGATCTACGAGCAGTACTTC,CASSPLRIYEQYF
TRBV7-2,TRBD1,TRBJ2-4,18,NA,TGTGCCAGCAGCTCACCGGGACAGAGATTAATAGCCAAAAACATTCAGTACTTC,CASSSPGQRLIAKNIQYF
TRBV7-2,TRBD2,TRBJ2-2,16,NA,TGTGCCAGCAGAGGAGGGGCGGGAGGGAGGACCGGGGAGCTGTTTTTT,CASRGGAGGRTGELFF
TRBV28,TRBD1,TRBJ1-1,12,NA,TGTGCCAGCCGGGACAGGGGGACTGAAGCTTTCTTT,CASRDRGTEAFF
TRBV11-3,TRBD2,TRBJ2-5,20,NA,TGTGCCAGCAGCTTAGTCGAGGGACTAGCGGGAGGGCCTAGCCAAGAGACCCAGTACTTC,CASSLVEGLAGGPSQETQYF